This T cell receptor (beta chain) was obtained from a study of T cell repertoires in cytomegalovirus infection. The CDR3 is made up of 14 amino acids. Trimming pared 4 bases from V and 4 bases from J, leaving 13 bases between. Germline CDR1 and CDR2: SGHTA and FQGNSA. Points from the study as a whole: Frequencies of public TCR beta families were cumulated, and this identified carriers of CMV plus the relevant HLA.

One entry per CDR3 protein results from TCRdb running MiXCR on the reads. The repertoire holds roughly 180,000 distinct CDR3 sequences, with about 20% as singletons. This clonotype was detected only a few times. Its target is unknown. The sample here was CD8+ T cells from cultured PBMCs, taken from culture after CMV antigen stimulation. The clonotype comes from a human donor in good health (CMV status not recorded). Some clones in this sample may be carry-over from other donors' samples. This chain connects TRBV7-2 to TRBJ1-2, with a tentative D call TRBD1 (5 bases). The CDR3: CASSSDRSIYGYTF. CDR3 DNA sequence: TGTGCCAGCAGCTCTGACAGAAGCATCTATGGCTACACCTTC. The complete variable domain, with remaining parts taken from reference TRBV7-2 and TRBJ1-2, reads GAGVSQSPSNKVTEKGKDVELRCDPISGHTALYWYRQSLGQGLEFLIYFQGNSAPDKSGLPSDRFSAERTGGSVSTLTIQRTQQEDSAVYLCASSSDRSIYGYTFGSGTRLTVV.